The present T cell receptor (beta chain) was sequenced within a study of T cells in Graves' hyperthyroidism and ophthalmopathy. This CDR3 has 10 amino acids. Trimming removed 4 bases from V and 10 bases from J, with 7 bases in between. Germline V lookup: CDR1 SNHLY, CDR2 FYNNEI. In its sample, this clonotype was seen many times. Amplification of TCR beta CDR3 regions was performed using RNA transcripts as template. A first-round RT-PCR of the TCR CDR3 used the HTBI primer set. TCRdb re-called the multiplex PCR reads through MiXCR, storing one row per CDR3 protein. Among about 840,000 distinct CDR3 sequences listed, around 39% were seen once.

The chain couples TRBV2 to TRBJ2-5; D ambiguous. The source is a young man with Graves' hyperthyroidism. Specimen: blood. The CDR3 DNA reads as TGTGCCAGCAGTGTAAGCGACCAGTACTTC. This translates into CASSVSDQYF.